The rows below give T cell receptor beta chains drawn from one sample of a study of T cell changes during pregnancy in multiple sclerosis. Measured with immunoSEQ multiplex PCR; TCRdb has only the in-frame clones, and not every one. The data hold tens of thousands of clones, with roughly 96% observed a single time. The input for sequencing was peripheral blood, taken in the second trimester of pregnancy. These receptors all come from a female donor with multiple sclerosis, enrolled in a pregnancy study. Each CDR3 is given with its conserved first and last residue. Each record gives: CDR3 DNA, CDR3 protein, J gene, V gene, clone size, D gene. D genes are given only for firm matches. Clone size is shown for a subset of rows, as once, few, many or a class of expanded clone.

DNA: TGCGCCAGCAGCCATTCTAACCGGGGGGGAAAACTGTTTTTT
CDR3: CASSHSNRGGKLFF
J: TRBJ1-4
V: TRBV4-1
size: NA
D: NA

DNA: TGTGCCAGCAGCCCCAGACTAGGGACAGGGGAGTGGGCCCAGTACTTC
CDR3: CASSPRLGTGEWAQYF
J: TRBJ2-5
V: TRBV7-9
size: NA
D: TRBD1

DNA: TGCGCCAGCAGCCAAGATACAGGTGATGAAAAACTGTTTTTT
CDR3: CASSQDTGDEKLFF
J: TRBJ1-4
V: TRBV4-1
size: NA
D: NA

DNA: TGTGCCAGCAGTTTCCTCGGGACTAGCGGAACCTACGAGCAGTACTTC
CDR3: CASSFLGTSGTYEQYF
J: TRBJ2-7
V: TRBV27
size: NA
D: TRBD2

DNA: TGTGCCAGCAGGTCGCTGGACAGGGTCTACGAGCAGTACTTC
CDR3: CASRSLDRVYEQYF
J: TRBJ2-7
V: TRBV7-2
size: NA
D: TRBD1

DNA: TGTGCCAGCAGCTCGTTAACCGGGACTAGCGGGAGCCCCCATGAGCAGTTCTTC
CDR3: CASSSLTGTSGSPHEQFF
J: TRBJ2-1
V: TRBV11-2
size: NA
D: TRBD2

DNA: TGTGCCAGCAGCCGACTAGCGGGAGTTTACAATGAGCAGTTCTTC
CDR3: CASSRLAGVYNEQFF
J: TRBJ2-1
V: TRBV7-9
size: NA
D: TRBD2

DNA: TGTGCCAGCAGCCCCACGAGGACAGGGGGAAGCGAGACCCAGTACTTC
CDR3: CASSPTRTGGSETQYF
J: TRBJ2-5
V: TRBV11-2
size: once
D: TRBD1

DNA: TGTGCCAGCAGTAAATCACCGGGGGGGAACACTGAAGCTTTCTTT
CDR3: CASSKSPGGNTEAFF
J: TRBJ1-1
V: TRBV25-1
size: NA
D: NA

DNA: TGTGCCACCAGCTTCCCTGCGGGCTACCGGGACACAACCTCGGACACTGAAGCTTTCTTT
CDR3: CATSFPAGYRDTTSDTEAFF
J: TRBJ1-1
V: TRBV15
size: NA
D: NA

DNA: TGTGCCTGGGGAGGGGAAGGAGCTTTCTTT
CDR3: CAWGGEGAFF
J: TRBJ1-1
V: TRBV30
size: NA
D: NA

DNA: TGTGCCAGCAGTTTATCGAGGGTAGCGGTCTCCTACGAGCAGTACTTC
CDR3: CASSLSRVAVSYEQYF
J: TRBJ2-7
V: TRBV27
size: NA
D: NA